These 29 T cell receptor beta chains were sequenced from one sample in a study of cytomegalovirus exposure and HLA in healthy donors. A multiplex PCR was run with 60 Vbeta primers and 13 Jbeta primers. Some clones are missing from TCRdb's copy, which holds only in-frame ones; the method was immunoSEQ multiplex PCR. The sample gives 110,000 to 150,000 clones, 74% of which show up once; 3.5% to 5% is in the top ten. Sequences were obtained from PBMCs. The source is a man younger than 35 in good health and CMV-seropositive.

In its sample, this clone was seen once. The V gene is TRBV5-1, the J gene TRBJ2-7, with TRBD2 matching over 7 bases. Germline CDR1 is SGHRS and CDR2 is YFSETQ. V dropped 1 base and J dropped 3; count of bases not matched to a gene: 7. The CDR3 loop spans 15 amino acids. DNA for the CDR3: TGCGCCAGCAGCTTGCGGGGGAGGGTAGACTACGAGCAGTACTTC. The encoded protein is CASSLRGRVDYEQYF.

V and J are TRBV4-2 and TRBJ2-7; D possibly corresponds to TRBD1 (5 bases). Germline CDR1 is LGHNA and CDR2 is YNFKEQ. V gave up 0 bases and J gave up 1 base, with 10 bases separating them. The CDR3 runs to 15 residues. CDR3 loop: CASSQDPGKSYEQYF. CDR3 nucleotide sequence: TGTGCCAGCAGCCAAGATCCAGGGAAGTCCTACGAGCAGTACTTC.

The chain couples TRBV11-1 to TRBJ2-2, with 13 bases fitting TRBD2. Germline trimming cut 4 bases from V and 8 bases from J; bases unmatched to any gene: 4. There are 15 residues in the CDR3. Germline V gene sequence: CDR1 SGHAT, CDR2 FQDESV (reference sequence). This CDR3 is CASSSGTSGAGELFF. The CDR3 nucleotides are TGTGCCAGCAGCTCCGGGACTAGCGGGGCAGGGGAGCTGTTTTTT. The whole variable domain, filled in from reference TRBV11-1 and TRBJ2-2, reads EAEVAQSPRYKITEKSQAVAFWCDPISGHATLYWYRQILGQGPELLVQFQDESVVDDSQLPKDRFSAERLKGVDSTLKIQPAELGDSAMYLCASSSGTSGAGELFFGEGSRLTVL.

V is TRBV30 and J is TRBJ1-1, with TRBD1 as a possible D gene (6 bases). Trimming left V 1 base short and J 1 base short, with 10 bases between. The CDR3 extends over 14 amino acids. CDR1 is GTSNPN and CDR2 is SVGIG in the germline V gene (reference sequence). CDR3 coding DNA: TGTGCCTGGAGTGACGGACAGCCGAACACTGAAGCTTTCTTT. Its protein product is CAWSDGQPNTEAFF.

The chain carries TRBV19 and TRBJ2-2, with 12 positions matching TRBD1. The V segment lost 5 bases and the J segment 3 bases; nucleotides outside the gene matches: 10. CDR1 and CDR2 (germline): LNHDA, SQIVND (reference sequence). The CDR3 consists of 18 residues. Here the CDR3 DNA reads TGTGCCAGTAGTGGGGGACAGGGGGCTGCGTCATACACCGGGGAGCTGTTTTTT. Translating gives CASSGGQGAASYTGELFF. The full variable domain, its missing parts supplied by reference TRBV19 and TRBJ2-2, is DGGITQSPKYLFRKEGQNVTLSCEQNLNHDAMYWYRQDPGQGLRLIYYSQIVNDFQKGDIAEGYSVSREKKESFPLTVTSAQKNPTAFYLCASSGGQGAASYTGELFFGEGSRLTVL.

The rearrangement links TRBV7-8 to TRBJ2-6; D unclear. The CDR3 loop spans 17 amino acids. Looked up from germline, CDR1 is SGHVS and CDR2 is FQNEAQ. With 2 bases removed from V and 1 base from J, the gap between germline ends came to 12 bases. For the CDR3, the DNA is TGTGCCAGCAGCTTATGGGCCACCGCATCTGGGGCCAACGTCCTGACTTTC. This codes for CASSLWATASGANVLTF. Full variable domain (rest looked up from reference TRBV7-8 and TRBJ2-6): GAGVSQSPRYKVAKRGQDVALRCDPISGHVSLFWYQQALGQGPEFLTYFQNEAQLDKSGLPSDRFFAERPEGSVSTLKIQRTQQEDSAVYLCASSLWATASGANVLTFGAGSRLTVL.

The rearrangement joins TRBV5-1 to TRBJ2-7, with TRBD1 identical over 10 bases. V lost 0 bases, J lost 7 bases, and 7 bases stayed unmatched. Looked up from germline, CDR1 is SGHRS and CDR2 is YFSETQ. The CDR3 is made up of 15 amino acids. The CDR3: CASSLATGGAGEQYF. The CDR3 region has the DNA TGCGCCAGCAGCTTGGCGACAGGGGGCGCGGGGGAGCAGTACTTC.

This sequence joins TRBV7-2 and TRBJ2-1; D is possibly TRBD2 (6 bases). This CDR3 spans 13 amino acids. V shed 5 bases and J shed 9 bases, with 14 bases lying between them. The germline V gene encodes CDR1 SGHTA and CDR2 FQGNSA. DNA for the CDR3: TGTGCCAGCAGCACAGCGGGCAGTCTTGAGCAGTTCTTC. It is translated as CASSTAGSLEQFF.

CDR3 amino acids: CASSESRTGNEQFF. The CDR3 nucleotides read TGCGCCAGCAGTGAGTCAAGGACAGGTAATGAGCAGTTCTTC. This chain links TRBV10-1 with TRBJ2-1; 7 positions match TRBD1. Trimming cost V 0 bases and J 7 bases; bases outside gene matches: 3. The CDR3 totals 14 residues. Germline values: CDR1 WNHNN, CDR2 SYGVQD (reference sequence).

The rearrangement links TRBV2 to TRBJ2-5; the D is unclear. Germline CDR1 reads SNHLY; CDR2 reads FYNNEI. V gave up 1 base and J gave up 12 bases, with 9 bases separating them. The CDR3 loop spans 11 amino acids. CDR3 nucleotide sequence: TGTGCCAGCAGTGAAGGCAGATACAAGTACTTC. Residues: CASSEGRYKYF.

The rearrangement links TRBV4-1 to TRBJ2-5; weak D call: TRBD1 (7 bases). The end of the DNA aligns better with TRBJ2-7, so the J call may be wrong. CDR1 is MGHRA, CDR2 YSYEKL, per germline. CDR3 size: 16 residues. CDR3 sequence: CASSQDFRRGPYEQYF. In DNA form, the CDR3 reads TGCGCCAGCAGCCAAGATTTTAGGAGGGGGCCGTACGAGCAGTACTTC.

The V gene is TRBV4-1, the J gene TRBJ2-3; D is possibly TRBD1 (6 bases). In germline, CDR1 is MGHRA, CDR2 YSYEKL. The CDR3 runs to 15 residues. V was shortened by 5 bases and J by 3 bases, with 15 bases between the two germline ends. CDR3 nucleotides: TGCGCCAGCAGCTATACTGAAGACAGGACAGATACGCAGTATTTT. This gives the protein CASSYTEDRTDTQYF.

This clone was counted a single time. V gene TRBV27 combines with J gene TRBJ2-2, with 7 positions matching TRBD1. The CDR3 is 14 residues long. Germline CDR1 reads MNHEY; CDR2 reads SMNVEV (reference sequence). V lost 7 bases to trimming and J lost 6 bases; unmatched junction nucleotides: 8. The CDR3 coding sequence is TGTGCCAGCACCCGTGGGGGACAGTCCGGGGAGCTGTTTTTT. Its translation: CASTRGGQSGELFF.

The chain carries TRBV11-2 and TRBJ2-1; 13 nucleotides align to TRBD2. There are 17 residues in the CDR3. The germline V gene has CDR1 SGHAT and CDR2 FQNNGV. The trim removed 6 bases at V and 9 bases at J, leaving 14 bases unmatched. The CDR3 bases are TGTGCCAGCAGTCTTAAACTAGCGGGAGGGCCTAACGGTGAGCAGTTCTTC. It specifies CASSLKLAGGPNGEQFF.

This clone has just a few counts. The chain has TRBV4-3 and TRBJ1-4, with D perhaps matching TRBD1 (5 bases). This CDR3 contains 17 residues. Germline lookup yields CDR1 LGHNA and CDR2 YSLEER. The V and J ends lost 0 bases and 7 bases respectively, with 18 bases between them. DNA for the CDR3: TGCGCCAGCAGCCAAGAGGGGTCCAGGGCTTTATCTGAAAAACTGTTTTTT. Protein sequence: CASSQEGSRALSEKLFF.

The chain joins TRBV10-3 to TRBJ2-1; D is undetermined. CDR1 and CDR2 from the germline V gene are ENHRY and SYGVKD. CDR3 size: 14 residues. V was clipped by 4 bases and J by 4 bases, with 11 bases between them. In DNA form, the CDR3 reads TGTGCCATCAGTGCGCCGTGGCCGTACAATGAGCAGTTCTTC. Amino acids: CAISAPWPYNEQFF.

This clone was found once. V is TRBV28 and J is TRBJ2-1; the D gene is possibly TRBD2 (6 bases). CDR1 is MDHEN and CDR2 is SYDVKM in the germline V gene. The CDR3 loop spans 15 amino acids. The V gene lost 1 base and the J gene lost 13 bases, with 20 bases spanning the gap. This CDR3 is CASSLSSTRLVAQFF. CDR3 nucleotide sequence: TGTGCCAGCAGTTTATCCTCGACTAGATTGGTCGCTCAGTTCTTC.

The chain uses TRBV18 and TRBJ1-1; 9 nucleotides agree with TRBD1. Losses at the gene ends were 4 bases for V and 3 bases for J; bases not matched to a gene: 12. CDR1 is KGHSH, CDR2 LQKENI, per germline. The CDR3 runs 17 residues. The CDR3: CASSLSGTGIGDTEAFF. The DNA for the CDR3 is TGTGCCAGCTCACTGTCCGGGACAGGGATTGGGGACACTGAAGCTTTCTTT.

This chain links TRBV2 with TRBJ1-1, with 7 positions matching TRBD1. The CDR3 is 16 amino acids. V shed 4 bases, J shed 0 bases, and the junction held 8 bases outside the gene matches. The germline V gene encodes CDR1 SNHLY and CDR2 FYNNEI. The CDR3 DNA reads as TGTGCCAGCAGTGCTAAACAGGGGTCCTTGAACACTGAAGCTTTCTTT. It encodes CASSAKQGSLNTEAFF.

The V and J genes are TRBV10-3 and TRBJ2-7; 8 bases fit TRBD2. The CDR3 length is 13 residues. Germline CDR1 ENHRY, CDR2 SYGVKD. Losses at the gene ends were 10 bases for V and 2 bases for J; bases not matched to a gene: 7. CDR3 DNA: TGTGCCACCGGAAGCGGGAGCGCCTACGAGCAGTACTTC. Residues: CATGSGSAYEQYF.

The rearrangement links TRBV6-5 to TRBJ1-1; 8 bases are a match to TRBD1. The CDR3 sequence is 16 residues long. The V segment lost 0 bases and the J segment 5 bases; nucleotides outside the gene matches: 8. Germline V gene sequence: CDR1 MNHEY, CDR2 SVGAGI. The CDR3 is CASSYSVTGGGTEAFF. CDR3 DNA: TGTGCCAGCAGTTACTCGGTAACAGGGGGTGGGACTGAAGCTTTCTTT.

The J gene is TRBJ1-5, the V gene TRBV18; D is ambiguous. CDR1 is KGHSH, CDR2 LQKENI, per germline. Trimming took 3 bases from V and 3 from J, leaving 6 bases between them. This CDR3 has 13 residues. The chain's CDR3 is CASSPSFNQPQHF. In DNA form, the CDR3 reads TGTGCCAGCTCACCCTCTTTCAATCAGCCCCAGCATTTT.

The V call is TRBV30, the J call TRBJ1-1; tentatively, D is TRBD1 (5 bases). The CDR3 totals 15 residues. Trimming stripped 0 bases from V and 4 bases from J, with 15 bases between. Germline CDR1 and CDR2: GTSNPN and SVGIG (reference sequence). The CDR3 sequence is CAWSVRAGRATEAFF. For the CDR3, the DNA is TGTGCCTGGAGTGTACGCGCAGGGAGGGCCACTGAAGCTTTCTTT.

There are a few counts of this clone. The chain is built from TRBV6-1 and TRBJ2-3; 11 bases line up with TRBD1. Trimming took 6 bases from V and 4 from J; bases not matched to a gene: 3. CDR1 is MNHNS, CDR2 SASEGT, per germline. The CDR3 is 14 residues long. DNA of the CDR3: TGTGCCAGCAGAGCGGGACAGGGGGCAGATACGCAGTATTTT. Residues: CASRAGQGADTQYF.

The gene calls are TRBV20-1 and TRBJ2-1; perhaps TRBD1 as D (5 bases). V was clipped by 8 bases and J by 3 bases, with 8 bases between them. The CDR3 is made up of 11 amino acids. From germline, CDR1 is DFQATT and CDR2 SNEGSKA (reference sequence). Here the CDR3 DNA reads TGCAGTTCTGACAGCTACAATGAGCAGTTCTTC. This codes for CSSDSYNEQFF.

The chain uses TRBV7-9 and TRBJ1-6; 7 bases are shared with TRBD1. This CDR3 has 15 amino acids. Germline trimming cut 5 bases from V and 5 bases from J; bases unmatched to any gene: 6. The germline V gene encodes CDR1 SEHNR and CDR2 FQNEAQ (reference sequence). CDR3 in amino acids: CASSSPGQHNSPLHF. The DNA for the CDR3 is TGTGCCAGCAGCAGCCCGGGACAGCATAATTCACCCCTCCACTTT.

This clone turned up a few times. The chain uses TRBV29-1 and TRBJ2-7; TRBD2 is a possible D gene (5 bases). This CDR3 is built from 15 residues. Germline values: CDR1 SQVTM, CDR2 ANQGSEA. The V and J ends lost 1 base and 6 bases respectively, with 19 bases between them. CDR3 amino acids: CSVEAHLPGMGEQYF. CDR3 nucleotides: TGCAGCGTTGAAGCGCATTTACCCGGGATGGGCGAGCAGTACTTC.

The chain combines TRBV13 with TRBJ2-5; a possible D gene is TRBD1 (5 bases). V was shortened by 1 base and J by 3 bases, with 6 bases between the two germline ends. The CDR3 totals 13 residues. Germline CDR1 and CDR2: PRHDT and FYEKMQ (reference sequence). The CDR3 DNA reads as TGTGCCAGCAGCTTAGACAGGAAAGAGACCCAGTACTTC. This codes for CASSLDRKETQYF.

The CDR3 is CASSLVPGQNYGYTF. In DNA form, the CDR3 reads TGCGCCAGCAGCTTGGTTCCAGGGCAGAACTATGGCTACACCTTC. The gene calls are TRBV5-1 and TRBJ1-2, with D possibly being TRBD1 (5 bases). This CDR3 is 15 amino acids long. Trimming left V 0 bases short and J 2 bases short, with 11 bases between. Germline V gene sequence: CDR1 SGHRS, CDR2 YFSETQ.